The sequence of this T cell receptor beta chain was determined in a study of beta chain features in type 1 diabetes. As for the study in general: The patients were much like the healthy donors in age, gender and cell yields. Study outcomes and limitations: A PCR bias possibly favoring shorter templates would apply equally to patients and controls. TCRB CDR3s from Type 1 diabetes patients were moderately but significantly shorter in all four CD4+ subsets.

Of note for this clone: Its antigen is not known.

All of the isolated RNA was reverse transcribed, so expressed TCRB transcripts were sequenced. The repertoire was sequenced with immunoSEQ multiplex PCR; TCRdb's copy has only in-frame clones and lacks some. The sample lists 300,000 to 400,000 clones, roughly a tenth occurring once. The sample consisted of central memory CD4+ T cells from blood. The sequence was obtained from a man in his thirties or forties with type 1 diabetes.

The CDR3 DNA reads as TGTGCCAGCAGCTCATCTGCGAACTACGAGCAGTACTTC. Its translation: CASSSSANYEQYF. J is TRBJ2-7 and V is TRBV7-8; D not certain. Trimming took 4 bases from V and 3 from J, leaving 10 bases between them. This CDR3 contains 13 residues. Germline V gene data show CDR1 as SGHVS and CDR2 as FQNEAQ.